The 5 T cell receptor beta chains reported below all come from one sample, sequenced in a study of T cells in tumors after PD-1 blockade (dated by TCRdb to between 2018 and 2020). The library was built by means of the immunoSEQ multiplex PCR assay. This immuneACCESS table, as held by TCRdb, lists in-frame sequences with V and J called but not all clones. Of the missing ones, under half trace to an unresolved V gene in checked studies; the others have no known cause. For this sample the table gives 60,000 to 70,000 clones, of which under 80% were detected only once. The ten largest clones capture around 5% of the sample. The time point label, read with the paper, signifies: after anti-PD-1 therapy. The source was PBMCs, collected after anti-PD-1 treatment. The receptors derive from a human donor with basal cell carcinoma.

This sequence joins TRBV15 and TRBJ2-4; D is uncertain. The CDR3 covers 12 residues. The V end was cut by 11 bases, the J end by 5 bases, with 13 bases between. Germline V lookup: CDR1 LNHNV, CDR2 YYDKDF (reference sequence). This chain's CDR3 is CAADGIENIQYF. DNA of the CDR3: TGTGCCGCCGACGGTATTGAAAACATTCAGTACTTC.

This sequence joins TRBV30 and TRBJ2-1, with TRBD2 matching 12 bases. The CDR3 contains 15 residues. The V gene end was trimmed by 0 bases and the J gene end by 7 bases; junction bases not matched to a gene: 4. CDR1 is GTSNPN and CDR2 is SVGIG in the germline V gene (reference sequence). CDR3 sequence (DNA): TGTGCCTGGAGTGTCCCTAGCGGGGGGGCTAATGAGCAGTTCTTC. Translating gives CAWSVPSGGANEQFF. Full variable domain (rest looked up from reference TRBV30 and TRBJ2-1): SQTIHQWPATLVQPVGSPLSLECTVEGTSNPNLYWYRQAAGRGLQLLFYSVGIGQISSEVPQNLSASRPQDRQFILSSKKLLLSDSGFYLCAWSVPSGGANEQFFGPGTRLTVL.

The chain has TRBV25-1 and TRBJ2-1; a weak D match, TRBD1 (6 bases). V shed 7 bases and J shed 2 bases, with 12 bases lying between them. This CDR3 spans 14 amino acids. CDR1 MGHDK and CDR2 SYGVNS come from the germline V gene. CDR3 loop: CASTRGYPYNEQFF. The CDR3 DNA reads TGTGCCAGCACCAGGGGATACCCCTACAATGAGCAGTTCTTC.

This chain connects TRBV7-6 to TRBJ1-1; tentatively, D is TRBD1 (5 bases). V was trimmed by 4 bases and J by 5 bases, leaving 11 bases between them. Per the germline V gene, CDR1 is SGHVS and CDR2 is FNYEAQ. The CDR3 consists of 13 residues. The CDR3 loop reads CASSWDRGTEAFF. CDR3 sequence (DNA): TGTGCCAGCAGCTGGGACCGTGGGACTGAAGCTTTCTTT.

The rearrangement joins TRBV3-1 (or the pseudogene TRBV3-2) to TRBJ2-1; D possibly uses TRBD1 or TRBD2 (5 bases each). The CDR3 consists of 14 residues. Germline CDR1 is LGHDT and CDR2 is YNNKEL (reference sequence). V shed 2 bases and J shed 5 bases, with 10 bases lying between them. As DNA, the CDR3 is TGTGCCAGCAGCCAATGGGACGTCGACAATGAGCAGTTCTTC. Amino acid sequence: CASSQWDVDNEQFF.